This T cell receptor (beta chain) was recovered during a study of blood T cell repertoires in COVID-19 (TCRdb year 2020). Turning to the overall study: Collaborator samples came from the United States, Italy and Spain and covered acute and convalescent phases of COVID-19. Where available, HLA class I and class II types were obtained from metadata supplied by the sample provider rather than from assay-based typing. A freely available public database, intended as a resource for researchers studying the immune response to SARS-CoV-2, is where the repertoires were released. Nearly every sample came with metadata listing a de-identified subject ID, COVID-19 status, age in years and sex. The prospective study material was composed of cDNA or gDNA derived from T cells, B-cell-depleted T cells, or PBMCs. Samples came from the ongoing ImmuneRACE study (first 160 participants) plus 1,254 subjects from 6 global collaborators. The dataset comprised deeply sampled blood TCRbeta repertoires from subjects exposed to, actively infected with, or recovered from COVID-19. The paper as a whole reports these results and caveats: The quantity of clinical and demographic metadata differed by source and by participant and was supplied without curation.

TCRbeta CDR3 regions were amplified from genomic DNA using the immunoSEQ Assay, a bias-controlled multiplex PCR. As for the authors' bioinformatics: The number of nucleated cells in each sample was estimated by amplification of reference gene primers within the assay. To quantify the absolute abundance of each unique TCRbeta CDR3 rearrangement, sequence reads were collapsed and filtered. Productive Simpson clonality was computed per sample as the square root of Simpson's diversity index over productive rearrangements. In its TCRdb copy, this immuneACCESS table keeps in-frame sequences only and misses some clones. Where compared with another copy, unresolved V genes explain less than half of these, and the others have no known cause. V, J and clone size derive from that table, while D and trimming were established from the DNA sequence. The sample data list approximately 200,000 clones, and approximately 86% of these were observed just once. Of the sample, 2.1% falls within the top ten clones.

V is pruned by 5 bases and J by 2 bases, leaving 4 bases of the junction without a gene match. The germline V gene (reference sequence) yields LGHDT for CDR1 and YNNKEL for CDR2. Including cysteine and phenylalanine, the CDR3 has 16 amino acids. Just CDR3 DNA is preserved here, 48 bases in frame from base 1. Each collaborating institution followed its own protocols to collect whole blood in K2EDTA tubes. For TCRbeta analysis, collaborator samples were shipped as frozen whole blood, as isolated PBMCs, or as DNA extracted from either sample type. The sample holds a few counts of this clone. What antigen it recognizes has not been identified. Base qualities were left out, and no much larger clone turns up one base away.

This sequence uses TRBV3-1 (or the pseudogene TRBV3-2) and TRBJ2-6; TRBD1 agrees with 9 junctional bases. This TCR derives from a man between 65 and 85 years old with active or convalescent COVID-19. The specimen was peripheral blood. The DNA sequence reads TGTGCCAGCAGCTCGGACAGGGGCACTGGGGCCAACGTCCTGACTTTC. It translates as CASSSDRGTGANVLTF.